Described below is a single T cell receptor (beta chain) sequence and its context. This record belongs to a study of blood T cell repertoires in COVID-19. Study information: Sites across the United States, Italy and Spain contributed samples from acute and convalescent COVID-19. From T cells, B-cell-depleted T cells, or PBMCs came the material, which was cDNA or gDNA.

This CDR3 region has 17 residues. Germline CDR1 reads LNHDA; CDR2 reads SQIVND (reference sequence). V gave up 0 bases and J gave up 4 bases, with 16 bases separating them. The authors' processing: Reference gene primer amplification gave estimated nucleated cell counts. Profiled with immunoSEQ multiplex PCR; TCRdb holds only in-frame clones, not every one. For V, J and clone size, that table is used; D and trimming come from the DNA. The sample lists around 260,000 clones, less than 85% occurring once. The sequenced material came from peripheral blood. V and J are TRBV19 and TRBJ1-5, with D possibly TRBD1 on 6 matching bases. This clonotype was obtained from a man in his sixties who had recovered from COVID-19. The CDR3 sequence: CASSIDINRVRNQPQHF. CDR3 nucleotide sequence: TGTGCCAGTAGTATAGATATCAACAGGGTACGGAATCAGCCCCAGCATTTT.